This T cell receptor beta chain stems from a study of cytomegalovirus exposure and HLA in healthy donors (dated by TCRdb to the late 2010s). Background on the whole study: In an earlier analysis of several hundred of the donors, roughly 300 Gb of sequence data and just under 120 million unique TCR beta sequences from about 179 million T cells were reported. Across around 400 genotyped donors of the cohort, an average of roughly 200,000 unique TCR beta nucleotide sequences per donor were sequenced, and roughly 20% of those sequences were non-productive. Rather than using new phenotypic data, the later analysis identified candidate immune exposures from TCR beta sequences and from how often those sequences occurred across donors. To study patterns of TCR occurrence, a later analysis re-analyzed previously published TCR beta repertoires from under 750 donors and added high-resolution HLA genotyping. Typing coverage varied by locus: roughly 629-640 donors for A, B, C, DRB1 and DQB1; more than 500 for DQA1; about 600 for DPA1; around 490 for DPB1. Every repertoire in the discovery cohort had been generated on one and the same sequencing platform. Among the roughly 400 genotyped donors, approximately 81% belonged to the genetic ancestry cluster associated with self-reported Caucasian donors. The study used immunosequencing to profile the T cell repertoires of about 670 subjects and linked those repertoires to cytomegalovirus serostatus. An earlier analysis of about 600 of the donors used high-throughput TCR beta sequencing to judge whether each TCR beta V gene segment behaved as functional or pseudogenic. Roughly 300 gigabases of sequencing data and approximately 85 million unique TCR sequences were included in an early release covering about 700 HLA-typed donors. The aim of the study was to test whether cataloging public T cell receptors could identify signatures of past pathogen exposure. Along with the approximately 700-subject first cohort, a separate validation cohort of over a hundred different subjects was used. A later genetic analysis used genome-wide SNP genotypes for about 65% of the roughly 700 donors, treating that subset as a discovery cohort. Alongside the repertoire data, information on donor age, sex, ethnicity and CMV serostatus was compiled. To predict cytomegalovirus infection status, the study combined high-throughput TCR immunosequencing, statistical association of individual TCRs with disease status, and machine learning. Roughly 5 DR-DQ haplotypes were treated as single units for association and clustering because of strong linkage in the cohort. Class I and class II HLA loci were covered by the typing at four-digit resolution.

Results and caveats for the whole study, not just this receptor: Cytomegalovirus status was reported to be diagnosed by the classifier with high specificity and sensitivity in both the original and validation cohorts. The 87-base-pair reads could not distinguish some IMGT-functional V segments, including TRBV6-2 and TRBV6-3, so those segments were excluded. In a later analysis, several top co-occurrence clusters were reported to appear linked to parvovirus B19, influenza, CMV and Epstein-Barr virus. The cohort was sequenced for TCR beta chains only, and without alpha or paired-chain data the features that could be detected were limited. Over 15 rarely observed V segments, including chromosome 9 orphons, were excluded from the earlier analysis of several hundred of the donors because counts were too low. In a later analysis, TCR association rates were found to vary across HLA loci, with the most associated TCRs seen for DRB1 alleles and the fewest for HLA-C alleles. A later genetic analysis reported fewer N-insertions in productive TCRs among donors in an Asian-associated ancestry cluster than the roughly 700-donor mean. The sequencing pipeline was judged likely to have produced a cluster of highly shared sequence variants as a technical artifact. Because HLA typing was missing for some donors at each locus, association tests included only the typed subset. Linkage disequilibrium might explain the correlated functional status among segregating V segments, but an unknown experimental factor could not be excluded. In a later analysis, HLA-associated TCR beta chains were found to be more clonally expanded and to have lower generation probabilities than equally common non-associated chains. A later genetic analysis associated a missense DCLRE1C variant with V-gene and J-gene trimming of TCR beta chains, and an independent cohort replicated the association. Three of the identified cytomegalovirus-associated TCR beta chains were confirmed in vitro to be specific for cytomegalovirus antigens. Assigning TCR associations to individual alleles was difficult when HLA alleles, especially DR and DQ, strongly co-occurred. Across donors, most TCR sequences were observed very rarely, whereas some public TCRs were present in many individuals. The authors suggested that the approach could potentially be generalized to other disease states and immunological phenotypes. Broadly in line with IMGT annotations, most TCR beta V segments showed up in productive rearrangements about 87% or about 30% of the time in an earlier analysis of a few hundred of the donors. For the cohort, immune exposure information was limited to CMV serostatus. A total of roughly 160 TCR beta chains were listed by the study as associated with cytomegalovirus. In a later analysis, 16,951 TCR beta sequences were associated with specific HLA alleles at a false discovery rate of 0.05. A later analysis found that most CMV-associated TCR beta chains appeared HLA-restricted, with HLA associations seemingly driven largely by CMV exposure. A further reported finding was that TCR beta sequences accurately predicted the HLA-A and HLA-B alleles for most subjects in the first cohort. Roughly uniform sequencing depth across donors was assumed in presence/absence analyses, although this assumption may not hold.

Library creation used the immunoSEQ multiplex PCR assay. For the multiplex PCR, a mixture combining 60 forward primers for TCR Vbeta segments and 13 reverse primers for TCR Jbeta segments was used. The CDR3 region of rearranged TCR beta genes was amplified from genomic DNA by a multiplex PCR assay. On the Illumina HiSeq System, the amplified TCR beta libraries were sequenced as 87-base-pair reads. Per the source publication's procedure: In a later analysis, roughly 80 million unique TCR beta chains were counted across the approximately 620 repertoires, and roughly 9.9 million of these chains were shared by at least two donors. Raw reads were error-corrected and collapsed into unique sequences with a nearest-neighbor algorithm that merged closely related sequences to remove PCR and sequencing errors. Alignment of CDR3 sequences to IMGT reference sequences was used to assign V, D and J gene segments. Each retained sequence needed at least a six-nucleotide match to both a V gene segment and a J gene segment. Rearrangements were called productive when the CDR3 lacked stop codons and stayed in frame with V and J; all others were non-productive. Following IMGT convention, CDR3 was defined as the stretch from the second conserved V-encoded cysteine up to the conserved J-encoded phenylalanine. Sequences without an unambiguous match to a single V gene segment were excluded from the earlier analysis of about 630 of the donors. An earlier analysis of under 750 of the donors called V segments functional above 56.7% productive rearrangements and segregating when the between-donor standard deviation exceeded 5%. A statistical classification framework was built to diagnose cytomegalovirus status from the catalog of TCR beta chain sequences. V and J gene assignment, in a later analysis, came from comparing TCR nucleotide sequences with IMGT/GENE-DB human TR gene sequences. Using the TCRdist pipeline, a later analysis assigned CDR3 sequences along with most-parsimonious VDJ recombination scenarios. In a later analysis, each TCR beta chain was defined by its CDR3 amino acid sequence together with its V-gene family, and reads lacking a unique V-gene family were excluded. As a way to deal with suspected cross-contamination and a sequencing artifact, a later analysis dropped roughly 600 nucleotide sequences that were highly shared and had low generation probability. In a later analysis, a clonal expansion index was calculated for each public chain from normalized within-repertoire ranks of inferred template counts. Generation probabilities in a later analysis came from a VDJ recombination model fitted to out-of-frame rearrangements, and those results were checked against IGoR. Hypergeometric tests were used in a later analysis to score TCR-TCR, TCR-HLA and TCR-CMV co-occurrence, with a repertoire-size bias correction applied to the TCR pairs. To estimate false discovery rates, a later analysis permuted the HLA or CMV assignments 20 times. In a later analysis, co-occurring TCRs were grouped using DBSCAN, and TCRdist sequence similarity was added for clustering within HLA-allele-positive subsets. For co-occurrence clustering, repertoires with fewer than 30,000 or more than 120,000 public chains were excluded, along with four or five repertoires with anomalous nucleotide sharing. Sourced from immuneACCESS, this table was stored by TCRdb with only in-frame sequences that have V and J called. A share of the clones is absent; for the studies checked, an unresolved V gene accounts for under half, and the remainder has no known explanation. V and J calls and clone size come straight from that table; D and trimming were deduced from the DNA. The sample's own table lists 150,000 to 200,000 clones. In total, the top ten clones hold approximately 0.8% of the sample.

A remark on this clone: The target of this receptor is not known.

For CDR1 and CDR2, the germline V gene (reference sequence) lists LNHNV and YYDKDF. From the cysteine up to the phenylalanine, the CDR3 has a length of 13 residues. CDR3 DNA only is kept here, 39 bases in frame from base 1. V is reduced by 5 bases and J by 3 bases, leaving a spacing of 8 bases between them. The cohort consisted of hundreds of healthy bone marrow donors. Cohort members were all nominally healthy when sampled, although unrecorded immune exposures were likely present. The donor tested CMV seropositive, placing the donor among the roughly 300 seropositive members of the cohort. A peripheral blood sample was provided by each donor, and peripheral blood mononuclear cells were used for TCR beta sequencing. The Qiagen DNeasy Blood Extraction Kit was used to extract genomic DNA from the blood cell samples.

The material sequenced was PBMCs. The chain is assembled from TRBV15 and TRBJ2-1; TRBD1 is a weak D gene call, 6 bases matching. This sequence was found in a woman aged 18-30 years in good health and CMV-seropositive. DNA sequence: TGTGCCACCAGCGGACAGTACTACAATGAGCAGTTCTTC. Translated, it gives CATSGQYYNEQFF.